This note documents a single T cell receptor beta chain sequence. Authors' data handling: Counts of nucleated cells, estimated from reference gene primer amplification, were obtained. Assay: immunoSEQ multiplex PCR; the TCRdb copy retains only in-frame clones and omits some. The DNA was the basis for D and trimming; V, J and clone size are from that table. The data show fewer than 200,000 clones, around 85% seen once. The data were taken from a study of blood T cell repertoires in COVID-19. Study overall: Samples taken during acute and convalescent COVID-19 were collected in the United States, Italy and Spain. Nucleic acid was either cDNA or gDNA, and it came from T cells, B-cell-depleted T cells, or PBMCs.

The origin of this receptor is a man in his 60s who had recovered from COVID-19. The sample comprised peripheral blood.

The CDR3 sequence: CASSAPWATEAFF. The DNA for the CDR3 is TGTGCCAGCAGTGCCCCATGGGCCACTGAAGCTTTCTTT. The chain carries TRBV12-3 or TRBV12-4 and TRBJ1-1; D is unclear. The CDR3 extends over 13 amino acids. The ends were cut back, 5 bases at V and 4 bases at J, with 11 bases in the middle.